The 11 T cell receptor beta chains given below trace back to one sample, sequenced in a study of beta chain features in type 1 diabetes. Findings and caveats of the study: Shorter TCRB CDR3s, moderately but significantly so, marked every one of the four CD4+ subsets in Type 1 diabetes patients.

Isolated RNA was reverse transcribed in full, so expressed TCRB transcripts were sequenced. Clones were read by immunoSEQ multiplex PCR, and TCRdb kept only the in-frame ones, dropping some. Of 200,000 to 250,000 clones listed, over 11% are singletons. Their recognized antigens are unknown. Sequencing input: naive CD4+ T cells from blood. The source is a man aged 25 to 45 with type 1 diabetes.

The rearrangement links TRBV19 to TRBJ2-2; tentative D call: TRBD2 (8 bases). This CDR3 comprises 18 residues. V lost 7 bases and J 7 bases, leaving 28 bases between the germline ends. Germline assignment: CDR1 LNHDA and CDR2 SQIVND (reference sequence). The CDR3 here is CASTNDRVRREARGELFF. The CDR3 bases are TGTGCCAGTACCAACGACAGGGTCAGGCGGGAGGCGCGCGGGGAGCTGTTTTTT. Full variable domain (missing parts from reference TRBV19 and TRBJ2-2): DGGITQSPKYLFRKEGQNVTLSCEQNLNHDAMYWYRQDPGQGLRLIYYSQIVNDFQKGDIAEGYSVSREKKESFPLTVTSAQKNPTAFYLCASTNDRVRREARGELFFGEGSRLTVL.

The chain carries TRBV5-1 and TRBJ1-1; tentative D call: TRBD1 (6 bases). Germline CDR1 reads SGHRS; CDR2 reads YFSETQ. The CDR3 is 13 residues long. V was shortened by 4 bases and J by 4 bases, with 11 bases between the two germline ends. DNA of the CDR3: TGCGCCAGCAGCACACAGGGATCCACTGAAGCTTTCTTT. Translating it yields CASSTQGSTEAFF.

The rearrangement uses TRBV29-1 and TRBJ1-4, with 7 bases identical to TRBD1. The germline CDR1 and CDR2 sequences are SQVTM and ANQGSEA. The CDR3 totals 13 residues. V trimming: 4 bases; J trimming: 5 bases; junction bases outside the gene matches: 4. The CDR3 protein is CSVVDRENEKLFF. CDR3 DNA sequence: TGCAGCGTTGTTGACAGGGAGAATGAAAAACTGTTTTTT. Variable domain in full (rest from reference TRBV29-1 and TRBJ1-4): SAVISQKPSRDICQRGTSLTIQCQVDSQVTMMFWYRQQPGQSLTLIATANQGSEATYESGFVIDKFPISRPNLTFSTLTVSNMSPEDSSIYLCSVVDRENEKLFFGSGTQLSVL.

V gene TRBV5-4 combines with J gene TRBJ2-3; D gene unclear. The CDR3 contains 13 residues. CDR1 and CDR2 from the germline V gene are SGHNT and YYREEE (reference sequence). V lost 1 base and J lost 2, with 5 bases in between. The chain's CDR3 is CASSLFVTDTQYF. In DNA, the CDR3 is TGTGCCAGCAGCTTGTTCGTCACAGATACGCAGTATTTT.

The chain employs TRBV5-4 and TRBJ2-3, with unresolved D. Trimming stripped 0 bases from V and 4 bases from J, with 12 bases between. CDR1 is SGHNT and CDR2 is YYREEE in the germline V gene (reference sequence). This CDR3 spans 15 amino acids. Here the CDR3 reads CASSLGRQVADTQYF. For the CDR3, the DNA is TGTGCCAGCAGCTTGGGTCGGCAGGTCGCAGATACGCAGTATTTT. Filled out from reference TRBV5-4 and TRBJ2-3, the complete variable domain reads ETGVTQSPTHLIKTRGQQVTLRCSSQSGHNTVSWYQQALGQGPQFIFQYYREEENGRGNFPPRFSGLQFPNYSSELNVNALELDDSALYLCASSLGRQVADTQYFGPGTRLTVL.

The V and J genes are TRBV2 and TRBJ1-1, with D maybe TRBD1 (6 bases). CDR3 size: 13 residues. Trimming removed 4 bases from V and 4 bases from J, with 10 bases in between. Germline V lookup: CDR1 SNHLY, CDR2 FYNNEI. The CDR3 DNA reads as TGTGCCAGCAGTGTACAGGGAAGCACTGAAGCTTTCTTT. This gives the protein CASSVQGSTEAFF.

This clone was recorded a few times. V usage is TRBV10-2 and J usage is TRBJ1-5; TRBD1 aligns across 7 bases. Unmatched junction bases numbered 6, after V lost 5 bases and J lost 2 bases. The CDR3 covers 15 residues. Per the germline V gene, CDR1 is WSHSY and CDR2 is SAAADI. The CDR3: CASSFDRDGNQPQHF. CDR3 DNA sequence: TGCGCCAGCAGTTTCGACAGGGATGGCAATCAGCCCCAGCATTTT.

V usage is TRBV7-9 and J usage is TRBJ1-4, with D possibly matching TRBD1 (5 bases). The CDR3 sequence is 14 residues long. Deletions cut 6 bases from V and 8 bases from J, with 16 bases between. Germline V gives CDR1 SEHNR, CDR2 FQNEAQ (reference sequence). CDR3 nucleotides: TGTGCCAGCAGAAAGGGACCGGGAGGCGAAAAACTGTTTTTT. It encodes CASRKGPGGEKLFF.

CDR3 bases: TGTGCCAGCAGTCCTCCCCAGGGAGGAAGGGAGACCCAGTACTTC. Its translation: CASSPPQGGRETQYF. This chain joins TRBV2 and TRBJ2-5; D perhaps matches TRBD2 (6 bases). There are 15 residues in the CDR3. The V and J ends lost 5 bases and 5 bases respectively, with 18 bases between them. Per germline, CDR1 SNHLY and CDR2 FYNNEI. The variable domain in full, with the rest retrieved from reference TRBV2 and TRBJ2-5, is EPEVTQTPSHQVTQMGQEVILRCVPISNHLYFYWYRQILGQKVEFLVSFYNNEISEKSEIFDDQFSVERPDGSNFTLKIRSTKLEDSAMYFCASSPPQGGRETQYFGPGTRLLVL.

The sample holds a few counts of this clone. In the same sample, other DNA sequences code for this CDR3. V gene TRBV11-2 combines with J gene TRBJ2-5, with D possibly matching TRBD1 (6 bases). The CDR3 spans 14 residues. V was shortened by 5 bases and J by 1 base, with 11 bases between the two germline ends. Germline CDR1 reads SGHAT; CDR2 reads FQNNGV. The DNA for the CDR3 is TGTGCCAGCAGCCTCAGGGGTGGCCAAGAGACCCAGTACTTC. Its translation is CASSLRGGQETQYF.

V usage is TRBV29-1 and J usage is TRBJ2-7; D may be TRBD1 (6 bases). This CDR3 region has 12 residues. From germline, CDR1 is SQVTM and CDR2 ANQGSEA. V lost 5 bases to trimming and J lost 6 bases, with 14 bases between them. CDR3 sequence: CSVRRRGAEQYF. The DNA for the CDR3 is TGCAGCGTTCGCCGCAGGGGTGCCGAGCAGTACTTC.